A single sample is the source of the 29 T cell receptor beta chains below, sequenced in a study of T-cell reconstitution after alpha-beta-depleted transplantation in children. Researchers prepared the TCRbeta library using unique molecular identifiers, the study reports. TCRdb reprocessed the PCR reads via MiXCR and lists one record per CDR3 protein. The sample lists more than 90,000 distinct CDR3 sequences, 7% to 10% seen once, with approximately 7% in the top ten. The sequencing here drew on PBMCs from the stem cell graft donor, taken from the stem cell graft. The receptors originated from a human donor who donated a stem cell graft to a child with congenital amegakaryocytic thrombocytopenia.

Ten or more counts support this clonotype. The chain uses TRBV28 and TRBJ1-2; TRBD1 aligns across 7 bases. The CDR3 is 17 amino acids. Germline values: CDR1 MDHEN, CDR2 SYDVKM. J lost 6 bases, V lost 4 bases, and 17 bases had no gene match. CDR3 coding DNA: TGTGCCAGCAGTTCCCCCTCCCCGACAGGGAATGGCGATGGCTACACCTTC. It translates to CASSSPSPTGNGDGYTF.

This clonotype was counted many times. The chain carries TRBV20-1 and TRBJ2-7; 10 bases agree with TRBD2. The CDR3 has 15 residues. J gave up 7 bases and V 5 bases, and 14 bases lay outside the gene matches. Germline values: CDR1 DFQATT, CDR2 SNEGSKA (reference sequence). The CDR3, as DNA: TGCAGTGCTGCCCCTCCAGCGGGGGGGATAGGAGAGCAGTACTTC. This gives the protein CSAAPPAGGIGEQYF.

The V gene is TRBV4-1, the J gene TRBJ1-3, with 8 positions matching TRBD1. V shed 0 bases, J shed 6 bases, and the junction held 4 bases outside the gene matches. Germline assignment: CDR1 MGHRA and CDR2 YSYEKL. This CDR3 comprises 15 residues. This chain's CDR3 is CASSQDSQGANTIYF. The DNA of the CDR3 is TGCGCCAGCAGCCAAGATTCGCAGGGGGCAAACACCATATATTTT.

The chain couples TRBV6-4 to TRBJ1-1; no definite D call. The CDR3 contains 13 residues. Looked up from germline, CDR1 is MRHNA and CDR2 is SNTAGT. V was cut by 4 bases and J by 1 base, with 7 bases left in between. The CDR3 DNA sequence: TGTGCCAGCAGTGTAACCAAGAACACTGAAGCTTTCTTT. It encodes CASSVTKNTEAFF.

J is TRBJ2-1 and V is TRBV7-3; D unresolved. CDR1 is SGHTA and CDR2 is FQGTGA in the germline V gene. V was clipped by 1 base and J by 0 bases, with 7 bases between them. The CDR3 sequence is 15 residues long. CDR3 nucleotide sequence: TGTGCCAGCAGCTTAAACCCCAGCTCCTACAATGAGCAGTTCTTC. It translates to CASSLNPSSYNEQFF.

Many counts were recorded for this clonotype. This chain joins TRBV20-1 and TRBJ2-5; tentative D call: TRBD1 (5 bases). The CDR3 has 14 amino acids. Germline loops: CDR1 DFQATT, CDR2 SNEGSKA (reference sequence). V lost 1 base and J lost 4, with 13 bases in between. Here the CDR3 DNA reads TGCAGTGCTAGAGGCAGGGTCACACCAGAGACCCAGTACTTC. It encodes CSARGRVTPETQYF.

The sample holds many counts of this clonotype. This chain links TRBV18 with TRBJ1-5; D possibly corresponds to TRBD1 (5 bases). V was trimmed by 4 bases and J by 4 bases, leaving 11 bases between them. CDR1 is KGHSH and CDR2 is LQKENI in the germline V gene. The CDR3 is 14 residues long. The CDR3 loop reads CASSLGTMNQPQHF. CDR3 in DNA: TGTGCCAGCTCACTCGGGACGATGAATCAGCCCCAGCATTTT. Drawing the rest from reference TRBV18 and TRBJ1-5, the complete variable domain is NAGVMQNPRHLVRRRGQEARLRCSPMKGHSHVYWYRQLPEEGLKFMVYLQKENIIDESGMPKERFSAEFPKEGPSILRIQQVVRGDSAAYFCASSLGTMNQPQHFGDGTRLSIL.

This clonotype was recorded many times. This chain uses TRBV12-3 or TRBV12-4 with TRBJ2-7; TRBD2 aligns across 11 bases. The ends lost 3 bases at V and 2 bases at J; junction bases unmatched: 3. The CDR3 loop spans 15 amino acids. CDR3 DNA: TGTGCCAGCAGTTTCCTAGCGGGGGGTCCCTACGAGCAGTACTTC. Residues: CASSFLAGGPYEQYF.

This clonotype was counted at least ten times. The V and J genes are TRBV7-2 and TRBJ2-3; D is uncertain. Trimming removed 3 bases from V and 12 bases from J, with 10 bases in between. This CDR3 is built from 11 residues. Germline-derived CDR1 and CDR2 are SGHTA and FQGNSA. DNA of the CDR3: TGTGCCAGCAGCTTCGGCGCACCACAGTATTTT. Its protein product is CASSFGAPQYF.

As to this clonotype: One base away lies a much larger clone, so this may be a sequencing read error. The CDR3 region is CSALGGDSYEQYF. Here the CDR3 DNA reads TGCAGCGCCCTGGGGGGTGACTCCTACGAGCAGTACTTC. V gene TRBV29-1 combines with J gene TRBJ2-7, with D tentatively TRBD2 (6 bases). The germline V and J ends were trimmed by 7 bases and 0 bases, with 13 bases remaining between them. This CDR3 is 13 amino acids long. CDR1 and CDR2 from the germline V gene are SQVTM and ANQGSEA.

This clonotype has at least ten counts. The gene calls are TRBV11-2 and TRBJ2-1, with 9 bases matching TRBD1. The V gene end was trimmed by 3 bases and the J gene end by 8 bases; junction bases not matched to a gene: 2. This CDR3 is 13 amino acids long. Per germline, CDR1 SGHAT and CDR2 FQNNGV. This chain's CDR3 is CASSFTGGDEQFF. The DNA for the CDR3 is TGTGCCAGCAGCTTTACAGGGGGCGATGAGCAGTTCTTC.

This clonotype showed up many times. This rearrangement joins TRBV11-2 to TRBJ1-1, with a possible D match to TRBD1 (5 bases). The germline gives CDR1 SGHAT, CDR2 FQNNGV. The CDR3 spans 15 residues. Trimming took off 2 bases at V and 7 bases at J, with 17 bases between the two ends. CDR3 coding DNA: TGTGCCAGCAGCTTATACGGTCCTCAAAGGGGTGAAGCTTTCTTT. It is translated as CASSLYGPQRGEAFF.

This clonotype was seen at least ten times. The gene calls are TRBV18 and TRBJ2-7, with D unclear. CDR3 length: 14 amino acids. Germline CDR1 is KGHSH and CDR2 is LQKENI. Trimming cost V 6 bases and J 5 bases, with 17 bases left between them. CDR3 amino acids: CASSPGTLDHEQYF. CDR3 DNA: TGTGCCAGCTCCCCCGGTACTCTAGATCACGAGCAGTACTTC. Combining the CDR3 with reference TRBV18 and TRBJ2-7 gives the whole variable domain NAGVMQNPRHLVRRRGQEARLRCSPMKGHSHVYWYRQLPEEGLKFMVYLQKENIIDESGMPKERFSAEFPKEGPSILRIQQVVRGDSAAYFCASSPGTLDHEQYFGPGTRLTVT.

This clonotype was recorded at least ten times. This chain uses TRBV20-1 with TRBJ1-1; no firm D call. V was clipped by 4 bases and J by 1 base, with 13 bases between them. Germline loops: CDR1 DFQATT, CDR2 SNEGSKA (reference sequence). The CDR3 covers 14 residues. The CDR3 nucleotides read TGCAGTGCTATTACCCCTTTCGCGAACACTGAAGCTTTCTTT. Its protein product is CSAITPFANTEAFF.

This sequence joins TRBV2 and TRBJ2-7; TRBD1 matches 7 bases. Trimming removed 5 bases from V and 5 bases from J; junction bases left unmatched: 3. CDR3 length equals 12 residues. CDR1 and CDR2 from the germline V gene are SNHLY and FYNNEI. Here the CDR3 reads CASSPTGDEQYF. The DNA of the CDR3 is TGTGCCAGCAGTCCTACAGGGGACGAGCAGTACTTC.

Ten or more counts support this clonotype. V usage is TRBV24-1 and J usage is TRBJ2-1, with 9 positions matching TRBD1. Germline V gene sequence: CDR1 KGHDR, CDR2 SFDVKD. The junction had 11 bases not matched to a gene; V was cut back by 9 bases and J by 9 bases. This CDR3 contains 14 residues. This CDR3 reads CATGGDREGAEQFF. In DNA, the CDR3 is TGTGCCACCGGGGGGGACAGGGAGGGAGCTGAGCAGTTCTTC.

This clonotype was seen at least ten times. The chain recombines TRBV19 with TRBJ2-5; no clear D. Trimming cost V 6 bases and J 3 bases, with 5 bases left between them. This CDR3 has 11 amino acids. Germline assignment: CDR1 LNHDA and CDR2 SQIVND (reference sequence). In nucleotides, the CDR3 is TGTGCCAGTAGACGCGAAGAGACCCAGTACTTC. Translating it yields CASRREETQYF.

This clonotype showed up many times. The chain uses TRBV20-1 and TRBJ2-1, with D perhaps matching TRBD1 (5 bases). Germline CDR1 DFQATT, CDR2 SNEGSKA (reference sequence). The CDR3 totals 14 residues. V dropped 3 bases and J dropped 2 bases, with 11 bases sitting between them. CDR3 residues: CSARARVAYNEQFF. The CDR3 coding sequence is TGCAGTGCTAGGGCCAGGGTGGCCTACAATGAGCAGTTCTTC.

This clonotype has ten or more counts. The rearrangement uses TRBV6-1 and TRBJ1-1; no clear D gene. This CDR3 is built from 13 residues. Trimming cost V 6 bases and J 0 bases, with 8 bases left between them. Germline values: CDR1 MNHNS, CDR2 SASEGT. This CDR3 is CASRPSLNTEAFF. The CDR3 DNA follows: TGTGCCAGCAGGCCCTCTCTGAACACTGAAGCTTTCTTT.

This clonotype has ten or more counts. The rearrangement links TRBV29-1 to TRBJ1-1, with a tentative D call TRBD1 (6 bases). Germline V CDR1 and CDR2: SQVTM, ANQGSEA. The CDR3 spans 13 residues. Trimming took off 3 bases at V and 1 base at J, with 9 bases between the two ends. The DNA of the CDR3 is TGCAGCGTTGAGGCGGGGGCGAACACTGAAGCTTTCTTT. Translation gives CSVEAGANTEAFF. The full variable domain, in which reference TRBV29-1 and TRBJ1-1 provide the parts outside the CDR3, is SAVISQKPSRDICQRGTSLTIQCQVDSQVTMMFWYRQQPGQSLTLIATANQGSEATYESGFVIDKFPISRPNLTFSTLTVSNMSPEDSSIYLCSVEAGANTEAFFGQGTRLTVV.

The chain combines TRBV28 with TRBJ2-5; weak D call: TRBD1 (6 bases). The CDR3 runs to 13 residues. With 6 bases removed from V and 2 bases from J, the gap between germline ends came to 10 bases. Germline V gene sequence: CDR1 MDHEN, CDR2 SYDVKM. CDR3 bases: TGTGCCAGCAGAAACAGGGCTCAAGAGACCCAGTACTTC. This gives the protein CASRNRAQETQYF.

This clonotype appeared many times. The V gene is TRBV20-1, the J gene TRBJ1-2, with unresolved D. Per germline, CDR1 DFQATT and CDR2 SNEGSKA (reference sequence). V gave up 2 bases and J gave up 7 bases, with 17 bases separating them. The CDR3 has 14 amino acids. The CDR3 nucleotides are TGCAGTGCTAGACCCCCCGCGTTTAACGGTGGCTACACCTTC. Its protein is CSARPPAFNGGYTF.

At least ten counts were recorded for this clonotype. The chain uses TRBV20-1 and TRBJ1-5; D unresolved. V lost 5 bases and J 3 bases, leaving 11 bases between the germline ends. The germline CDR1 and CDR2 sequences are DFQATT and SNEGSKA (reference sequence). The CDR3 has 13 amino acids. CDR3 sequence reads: CSARWGFNQPQHF. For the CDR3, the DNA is TGCAGTGCTCGGTGGGGTTTCAATCAGCCCCAGCATTTT.

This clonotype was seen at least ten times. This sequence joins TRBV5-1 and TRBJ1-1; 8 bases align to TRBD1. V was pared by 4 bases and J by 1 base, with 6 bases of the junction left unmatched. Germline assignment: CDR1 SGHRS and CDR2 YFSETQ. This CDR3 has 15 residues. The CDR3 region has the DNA TGCGCCAGCAGCCGCGAACAGGGGGGGAACACTGAAGCTTTCTTT. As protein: CASSREQGGNTEAFF.

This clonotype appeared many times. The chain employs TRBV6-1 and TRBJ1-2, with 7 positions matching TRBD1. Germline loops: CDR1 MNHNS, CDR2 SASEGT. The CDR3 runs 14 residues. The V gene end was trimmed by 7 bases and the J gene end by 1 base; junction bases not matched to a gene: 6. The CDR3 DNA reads TGTGCCAGCACCGGGACAGCACATAACTATGGCTACACCTTC. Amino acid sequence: CASTGTAHNYGYTF.

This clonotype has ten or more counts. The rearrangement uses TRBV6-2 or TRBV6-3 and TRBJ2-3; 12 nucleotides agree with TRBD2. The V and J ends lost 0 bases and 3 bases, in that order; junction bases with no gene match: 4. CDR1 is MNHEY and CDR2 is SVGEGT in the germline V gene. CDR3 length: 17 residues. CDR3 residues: CASSYSLAGGWTDTQYF. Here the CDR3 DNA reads TGTGCCAGCAGTTACTCCCTAGCGGGAGGGTGGACAGATACGCAGTATTTT.

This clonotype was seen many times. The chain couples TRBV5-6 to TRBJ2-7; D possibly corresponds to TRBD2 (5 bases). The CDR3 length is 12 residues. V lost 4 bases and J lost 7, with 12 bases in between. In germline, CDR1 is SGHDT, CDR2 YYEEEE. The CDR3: CASSPVTGEQYF. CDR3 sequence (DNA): TGTGCCAGCAGCCCCGTTACGGGAGAGCAGTACTTC.

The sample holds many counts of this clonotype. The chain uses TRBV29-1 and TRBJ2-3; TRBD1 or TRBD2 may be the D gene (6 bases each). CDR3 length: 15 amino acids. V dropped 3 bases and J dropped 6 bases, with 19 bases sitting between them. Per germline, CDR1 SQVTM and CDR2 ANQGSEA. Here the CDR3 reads CSVDSGDTPSDTQYF. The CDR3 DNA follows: TGCAGCGTTGATTCGGGGGACACGCCCTCGGATACGCAGTATTTT.

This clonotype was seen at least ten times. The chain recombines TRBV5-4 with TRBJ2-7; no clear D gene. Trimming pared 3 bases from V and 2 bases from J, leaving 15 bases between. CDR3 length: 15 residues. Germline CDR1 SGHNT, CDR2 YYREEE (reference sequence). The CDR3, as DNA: TGTGCCAGCAGCTCCCTCGCGAGCCCAACCTACGAGCAGTACTTC. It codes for CASSSLASPTYEQYF.